The 29 T cell receptor beta chains given below trace back to one sample, sequenced in a study of blood T cell repertoires in COVID-19. Only in-frame clones appear in the TCRdb table, and some are missing; sequencing was by immunoSEQ multiplex PCR. This sample has some 150,000 clones, with roughly 86% found just once. The sequencing sample was made of peripheral blood. The receptor set was obtained from a woman aged 55-69 years who had recovered from COVID-19.

This chain uses TRBV14 with TRBJ2-3; 8 bases are a match to TRBD2. The CDR3 has 15 amino acids. Germline CDR1 SGHDN, CDR2 FVKESK. The V gene end was trimmed by 5 bases and the J gene end by 6 bases; junction bases not matched to a gene: 10. Written as DNA, the CDR3 is TGTGCCAGCAGCGCCCTTTGGGCTAGCGGGGATACGCAGTATTTT. Residues: CASSALWASGDTQYF.

The chain carries TRBV6-5 and TRBJ2-7; 9 positions match TRBD1. The germline V gene has CDR1 MNHEY and CDR2 SVGAGI. This CDR3 is built from 14 residues. V lost 5 bases, J lost 4 bases, and 6 bases stayed unmatched. The chain's CDR3 is CASSPGQGRYEQYF. CDR3 sequence (DNA): TGTGCCAGCAGTCCGGGACAGGGAAGGTACGAGCAGTACTTC.

The chain recombines TRBV10-3 with TRBJ1-3; perhaps TRBD1 as D (5 bases). V was cut by 2 bases and J by 2 bases, with 10 bases left in between. This CDR3 region has 15 residues. From germline, CDR1 is ENHRY and CDR2 SYGVKD. The CDR3: CAISEGGYPGNTIYF. DNA for the CDR3: TGTGCCATCAGTGAGGGGGGGTACCCTGGAAACACCATATATTTT.

V gene TRBV18 combines with J gene TRBJ1-1, with 8 bases lining up with TRBD1. This CDR3 is 15 amino acids long. V lost 4 bases and J lost 1; bases outside the gene matches: 5. Germline CDR1 KGHSH, CDR2 LQKENI. CDR3 in amino acids: CASSRQGWENTEAFF. DNA of the CDR3: TGTGCCAGCTCACGACAGGGGTGGGAGAACACTGAAGCTTTCTTT.

CDR3 loop: CASQRAGMRDEQFF. For the CDR3, the DNA is TGCGCCAGCCAACGGGCCGGTATGAGGGATGAGCAGTTCTTC. The V call is TRBV4-1, the J call TRBJ2-1, with a weak D call TRBD2 (5 bases). This CDR3 contains 14 residues. Trimming stripped 8 bases from V and 8 bases from J, with 19 bases between. Germline lookup yields CDR1 MGHRA and CDR2 YSYEKL.

The genes are TRBV5-4 and TRBJ1-2; tentative D call: TRBD1 (5 bases). Trimming took 0 bases from V and 4 from J, leaving 10 bases between them. Germline V gene lookup returns CDR1 SGHNT and CDR2 YYREEE (reference sequence). CDR3 length equals 14 residues. Written as DNA, the CDR3 is TGTGCCAGCAGCTTGGGGTCAGGGTTCTATGGCTACACCTTC. Residues: CASSLGSGFYGYTF.

The rearrangement joins TRBV27 to TRBJ1-6, with 7 bases lining up with TRBD1. The CDR3 totals 16 residues. In germline, CDR1 is MNHEY, CDR2 SMNVEV (reference sequence). J was trimmed by 6 bases and V by 3 bases; bases with no gene match: 8. The CDR3 DNA follows: TGTGCCAGCAGTTTTAGTGAGACAGGGTTTAATTCACCCCTCCACTTT. The encoded protein is CASSFSETGFNSPLHF.

The gene calls are TRBV6-5 and TRBJ1-5; 9 nucleotides match TRBD1. CDR3 length equals 15 residues. Germline V CDR1 and CDR2: MNHEY, SVGAGI. The V and J ends lost 0 bases and 6 bases, in that order; junction bases with no gene match: 3. CDR3 bases: TGTGCCAGCAGTTACTCGTGGACAGGGGCTCAGCCCCAGCATTTT. This sequence encodes CASSYSWTGAQPQHF.

The V and J genes are TRBV2 and TRBJ2-5; 9 nucleotides align to TRBD2. V lost 3 bases, J lost 2 bases, and 7 bases stayed unmatched. Germline loops: CDR1 SNHLY, CDR2 FYNNEI. This CDR3 is built from 16 residues. The CDR3 protein is CASSDTAGGLQETQYF. DNA for the CDR3: TGTGCCAGCAGTGATACAGCGGGGGGCCTACAAGAGACCCAGTACTTC.

This rearrangement joins TRBV10-3 to TRBJ1-6; 7 nucleotides agree with TRBD1. The CDR3 is made up of 15 amino acids. Germline trimming cut 4 bases from V and 6 bases from J; bases unmatched to any gene: 6. Germline V gene data show CDR1 as ENHRY and CDR2 as SYGVKD. CDR3 loop: CAISAGGPLNSPLHF. The CDR3 DNA is TGTGCCATCAGTGCAGGGGGGCCCCTTAATTCACCCCTCCACTTT.

This rearrangement joins TRBV4-2 to TRBJ1-5; 7 bases line up with TRBD1. This CDR3 is built from 15 residues. Trimming removed 4 bases from V and 1 base from J; junction bases left unmatched: 4. Germline-derived CDR1 and CDR2 are LGHNA and YNFKEQ. The CDR3, as DNA: TGTGCCAGCAGCCCCAGGGGGGAGAGCAATCAGCCCCAGCATTTT. It yields the protein CASSPRGESNQPQHF.

The gene calls are TRBV7-9 and TRBJ1-1; TRBD1 is a possible D gene (6 bases). This CDR3 is built from 15 residues. V lost 3 bases and J 1 base, leaving 12 bases between the germline ends. Germline V CDR1 and CDR2: SEHNR, FQNEAQ (reference sequence). The CDR3 sequence is CASSFSGVTNTEAFF. The CDR3 DNA reads TGTGCCAGCAGCTTCTCAGGGGTTACGAACACTGAAGCTTTCTTT. Complete variable domain (other parts from reference TRBV7-9 and TRBJ1-1): DTGVSQNPRHKITKRGQNVTFRCDPISEHNRLYWYRQTLGQGPEFLTYFQNEAQLEKSRLLSDRFSAERPKGSFSTLEIQRTEQGDSAMYLCASSFSGVTNTEAFFGQGTRLTVV.

This chain connects TRBV11-2 to TRBJ1-2; weak D call: TRBD1 (6 bases). The germline V gene has CDR1 SGHAT and CDR2 FQNNGV. CDR3 length: 15 amino acids. V lost 2 bases and J lost 4, with 14 bases in between. The CDR3 nucleotides are TGTGCCAGCAGCTTAACGGGGCAGGGGAGCTATGGCTACACCTTC. Its translation is CASSLTGQGSYGYTF.

This chain joins TRBV10-3 and TRBJ1-6; 12 bases fit TRBD1. The CDR3 sequence is 15 residues long. The V gene end was trimmed by 6 bases and the J gene end by 7 bases; junction bases not matched to a gene: 4. Per the germline V gene, CDR1 is ENHRY and CDR2 is SYGVKD. CDR3 residues: CAISGTGGVNSPLHF. CDR3 nucleotides: TGTGCCATCAGCGGGACAGGGGGCGTGAATTCACCCCTCCACTTT.

CDR3 coding DNA: TGTGCCAGCAGCTGGGGGCAGTTCGACACTGAAGCTTTCTTT. Its translation: CASSWGQFDTEAFF. The chain has TRBV5-6 and TRBJ1-1; D may be TRBD1 (6 bases). Germline loops: CDR1 SGHDT, CDR2 YYEEEE. CDR3 length equals 14 residues. Between the trimmed V and J ends, which lost 3 bases and 3 bases, there was a span of 12 bases.

This clone was found once. This chain joins TRBV27 and TRBJ2-5; D perhaps matches TRBD2 (6 bases). Trimming stripped 5 bases from V and 5 bases from J, with 12 bases between. Germline assignment: CDR1 MNHEY and CDR2 SMNVEV (reference sequence). The CDR3 loop spans 13 amino acids. The DNA of the CDR3 is TGTGCCAGCAGTACCCAGCGGGCGGAGACCCAGTACTTC. Translated: CASSTQRAETQYF.

This chain links TRBV7-9 with TRBJ2-3, with D perhaps TRBD1 (6 bases). CDR1 and CDR2 from the germline V gene are SEHNR and FQNEAQ (reference sequence). The CDR3 contains 14 residues. The V end lost 4 bases, the J end lost 2 bases, and 10 bases lay between the germline ends. Here the CDR3 DNA reads TGTGCCAGCAGCTCAGGACAGATCACAGATACGCAGTATTTT. Translated: CASSSGQITDTQYF.

V usage is TRBV19 and J usage is TRBJ2-1, with 13 bases lining up with TRBD2. CDR3 length: 17 residues. The V segment lost 6 bases and the J segment 2 bases; nucleotides outside the gene matches: 7. Germline CDR1 reads LNHDA; CDR2 reads SQIVND (reference sequence). CDR3 sequence reads: CASSGLAGAGTYNEQFF. CDR3 DNA: TGTGCCAGTAGCGGACTAGCGGGGGCCGGGACCTACAATGAGCAGTTCTTC.

The chain uses TRBV9 and TRBJ2-7; D may be TRBD2 (5 bases). The V end lost 1 base, the J end lost 5 bases, and 10 bases lay between the germline ends. Germline CDR1 is SGDLS and CDR2 is YYNGEE. The CDR3 sequence is 13 residues long. The CDR3 region is CASSVYEGNEQYF. CDR3 nucleotides: TGTGCCAGCAGCGTATATGAGGGAAACGAGCAGTACTTC.

This clone was recorded at least ten times. This rearrangement joins TRBV28 to TRBJ1-2; 9 bases align to TRBD1. J was trimmed by 1 base and V by 6 bases; bases with no gene match: 6. Germline CDR1 is MDHEN and CDR2 is SYDVKM. The CDR3 runs to 15 residues. The CDR3 DNA sequence: TGTGCCAGCAGAGAACAGGGGGCCCATAACTATGGCTACACCTTC. Translated, it gives CASREQGAHNYGYTF.

The chain joins TRBV19 to TRBJ1-5, with 7 bases that match TRBD1. Germline V CDR1 and CDR2: LNHDA, SQIVND (reference sequence). CDR3 length equals 17 residues. Trimming removed 6 bases from V and 3 bases from J; junction bases left unmatched: 14. The CDR3 nucleotides read TGTGCCAGTAGATCCCGACCCGGGACAGCAATCAATCAGCCCCAGCATTTT. Translation: CASRSRPGTAINQPQHF. The variable domain in full, completed from reference TRBV19 and TRBJ1-5, reads DGGITQSPKYLFRKEGQNVTLSCEQNLNHDAMYWYRQDPGQGLRLIYYSQIVNDFQKGDIAEGYSVSREKKESFPLTVTSAQKNPTAFYLCASRSRPGTAINQPQHFGDGTRLSIL.

This chain uses TRBV5-1 with TRBJ2-3, with D perhaps TRBD1 (6 bases). Looked up from germline, CDR1 is SGHRS and CDR2 is YFSETQ. V was shortened by 3 bases and J by 6 bases, with 17 bases between the two germline ends. This CDR3 is built from 15 residues. This CDR3 is CASSSRTANPDTQYF. The DNA of the CDR3 is TGCGCCAGCAGCTCTAGGACAGCGAACCCCGATACGCAGTATTTT.

DNA of the CDR3: TGTGCCAGCAGGTACAGGGGTTCCTACGAGCAGTACTTC. Translated, it gives CASRYRGSYEQYF. The chain joins TRBV6-5 to TRBJ2-7, with 7 bases fitting TRBD1. CDR3 length: 13 residues. Germline-derived CDR1 and CDR2 are MNHEY and SVGAGI. Trimming at V came to 6 bases and at J to 1 base, leaving 3 bases not matched to a gene.

The chain links TRBV4-2 to TRBJ2-5, with 9 bases lining up with TRBD2. The germline V gene has CDR1 LGHNA and CDR2 YNFKEQ. CDR3 size: 15 residues. After removal of 1 base from V and 4 bases from J, the junction contained 4 bases not matched to a gene. CDR3 coding DNA: TGTGCCAGCAGCCAAGGGCTAGCGGGGAGAGAGACCCAGTACTTC. Its protein is CASSQGLAGRETQYF.

The CDR3: CASTSEGGGAEAFF. The DNA for the CDR3 is TGTGCCAGCACCTCGGAAGGGGGCGGCGCTGAAGCTTTCTTT. V gene TRBV27 combines with J gene TRBJ1-1, with 7 bases that match TRBD1. Germline trimming cut 7 bases from V and 6 bases from J; bases unmatched to any gene: 11. The CDR3 is 14 residues long. Germline CDR1 and CDR2: MNHEY and SMNVEV (reference sequence).

V gene TRBV5-1 combines with J gene TRBJ2-5; the match to TRBD1 covers 8 bases. Germline loops: CDR1 SGHRS, CDR2 YFSETQ. The CDR3 totals 15 residues. Trimming took 5 bases from V and 5 from J; bases not matched to a gene: 11. The CDR3 loop reads CASRSTGTGTETQYF. CDR3 coding DNA: TGCGCCAGCAGGTCAACCGGGACAGGAACTGAGACCCAGTACTTC.

This clone was recorded only once. The chain couples TRBV5-4 to TRBJ2-7; possible D gene TRBD2, 6 bases. The V gene lost 1 base and the J gene lost 2 bases, with 13 bases spanning the gap. The germline CDR1 and CDR2 sequences are SGHNT and YYREEE (reference sequence). The length of the CDR3 is 15 residues. The CDR3: CASSLWGEATYEQYF. The CDR3 DNA sequence: TGTGCCAGCAGCTTGTGGGGGGAGGCAACCTACGAGCAGTACTTC. Using reference TRBV5-4 and TRBJ2-7 for the parts outside the CDR3, the full variable domain is ETGVTQSPTHLIKTRGQQVTLRCSSQSGHNTVSWYQQALGQGPQFIFQYYREEENGRGNFPPRFSGLQFPNYSSELNVNALELDDSALYLCASSLWGEATYEQYFGPGTRLTVT.

The chain links TRBV19 to TRBJ2-1, with TRBD2 matching 8 bases. The CDR3 is made up of 15 amino acids. The germline gives CDR1 LNHDA, CDR2 SQIVND (reference sequence). J lost 4 bases, V lost 5 bases, and 7 bases had no gene match. This chain's CDR3 is CASSDQAGDYNEQFF. The CDR3 DNA is TGTGCCAGTAGTGATCAAGCGGGGGATTACAATGAGCAGTTCTTC.

The chain couples TRBV5-3 to TRBJ1-5; TRBD1 agrees at 7 bases. TRBV5-3 falls under the ORF class, with uncertain function. The CDR3 sequence is 17 residues long. Trimming at V came to 2 bases and at J to 3 bases, leaving 11 bases not matched to a gene. CDR3 amino acids: CARSLAPQGVPNQPQHF. CDR3 coding DNA: TGTGCCAGAAGCTTAGCCCCCCAGGGGGTTCCCAATCAGCCCCAGCATTTT.